These 20 T cell receptor beta chains share one sample of origin, sequenced in a study of blood T cell repertoires in COVID-19. Using immunoSEQ multiplex PCR, the repertoire was profiled, and TCRdb retains in-frame clones only, with some absent. This table holds 110,000 or so clones, around 83% found once. The sample taken for sequencing was peripheral blood. These receptors were taken from a woman in her fifties or sixties with COVID-19, enrolled during active disease.

V is TRBV5-4 and J is TRBJ1-2, with D possibly matching TRBD1 (6 bases). CDR3 length: 15 amino acids. Germline CDR1 is SGHNT and CDR2 is YYREEE (reference sequence). Trimming shortened V by 0 bases and J by 2 bases, and 11 bases separated the two germline ends. The CDR3 loop reads CASSLGAGVNYGYTF. DNA for the CDR3: TGTGCCAGCAGCTTGGGAGCAGGGGTGAACTATGGCTACACCTTC.

The V and J genes are TRBV6-5 and TRBJ1-2, with D perhaps matching TRBD1 (6 bases). The length of the CDR3 is 15 residues. Trimming removed 1 base from V and 4 bases from J, with 13 bases in between. Germline loops: CDR1 MNHEY, CDR2 SVGAGI. The DNA of the CDR3 is TGTGCCAGCAGTTACTTGGCAGGGGATCCCTATGGCTACACCTTC. Translating gives CASSYLAGDPYGYTF.

The CDR3 nucleotides are TGCGCCAGCAGCCAAGATCGGGGGACGGACACTGAAGCTTTCTTT. It codes for CASSQDRGTDTEAFF. The J gene is TRBJ1-1, the V gene TRBV4-1, with TRBD1 as a possible D gene (5 bases). The CDR3 has 15 residues. V lost 0 bases to trimming and J lost 3 bases, with 11 bases between them. Germline loops: CDR1 MGHRA, CDR2 YSYEKL.

In DNA form, the CDR3 reads TGCGCCAGCAGCTTGTTCCCGCAGGACTCCTACGAGCAGTACTTC. Residues: CASSLFPQDSYEQYF. This sequence joins TRBV5-1 and TRBJ2-7; the D is unclear. Germline V gene data show CDR1 as SGHRS and CDR2 as YFSETQ. This CDR3 has 15 residues. Trimming took off 1 base at V and 0 bases at J, with 11 bases between the two ends.

This chain joins TRBV5-6 and TRBJ1-2; D not resolved. Germline assignment: CDR1 SGHDT and CDR2 YYEEEE. The CDR3 sequence is 13 residues long. Trimming stripped 2 bases from V and 6 bases from J, with 11 bases between. The CDR3 here is CASSLKVADGYTF. DNA for the CDR3: TGTGCCAGCAGCTTAAAAGTTGCGGATGGCTACACCTTC.

The chain is built from TRBV4-3 and TRBJ1-2, with a possible D match to TRBD1 (5 bases). Trimming took 3 bases from V and 8 from J, leaving 22 bases between them. Per the germline V gene, CDR1 is LGHNA and CDR2 is YSLEER. The CDR3 consists of 16 residues. The DNA of the CDR3 is TGCGCCAGCAGCCACGGCGGTGCAGGGCCCACTTGGGGCTACACCTTC. Its translation is CASSHGGAGPTWGYTF.

The genes are TRBV5-8 and TRBJ2-7, with unresolved D. There are 11 residues in the CDR3. V gave up 2 bases and J gave up 5 bases, with 5 bases separating them. Germline V gives CDR1 SGHTS, CDR2 YDEGEE. In nucleotides, the CDR3 is TGTGCCAGCAGCTTTCTTCACGAGCAGTACTTC. Translation: CASSFLHEQYF.

The rearrangement joins TRBV4-1 to TRBJ1-2, with TRBD1 matching over 8 bases. Per germline, CDR1 MGHRA and CDR2 YSYEKL. The CDR3 has 16 residues. The trim removed 6 bases at V and 8 bases at J, leaving 17 bases unmatched. This chain's CDR3 is CASRNIGQGRSDGYTF. The CDR3 DNA sequence: TGCGCCAGCAGGAATATCGGACAGGGTCGGTCGGACGGCTACACCTTC.

The rearrangement uses TRBV14 and TRBJ2-1; TRBD1 might be the D (5 bases). CDR1 is SGHDN, CDR2 FVKESK, per germline. V was shortened by 4 bases and J by 4 bases, with 11 bases between the two germline ends. The CDR3 runs to 14 residues. CDR3 sequence reads: CASSLLDSYNEQFF. CDR3 sequence (DNA): TGTGCCAGCAGCCTCCTCGACAGTTACAATGAGCAGTTCTTC.

V gene TRBV3-1 (or the pseudogene TRBV3-2) combines with J gene TRBJ1-4; 8 bases are shared with TRBD1. Unmatched junction bases numbered 2, after V lost 1 base and J lost 4 bases. This CDR3 comprises 15 residues. Germline CDR1 is LGHDT and CDR2 is YNNKEL (reference sequence). For the CDR3, the DNA is TGTGCCAGCAGCCAAGGGGACAGGAATAATGAAAAACTGTTTTTT. Amino acid sequence: CASSQGDRNNEKLFF.

V and J are TRBV5-6 and TRBJ1-2; 12 positions match TRBD1. This CDR3 contains 15 residues. Per germline, CDR1 SGHDT and CDR2 YYEEEE. V trimming: 4 bases; J trimming: 8 bases; junction bases outside the gene matches: 9. DNA of the CDR3: TGTGCCAGCAGCCAGGGACAGGGGGCGACGAGAGGCTACACCTTC. Protein sequence: CASSQGQGATRGYTF. Full variable domain (outside the CDR3, taken from reference TRBV5-6 and TRBJ1-2): DAGVTQSPTHLIKTRGQQVTLRCSPKSGHDTVSWYQQALGQGPQFIFQYYEEEERQRGNFPDRFSGHQFPNYSSELNVNALLLGDSALYLCASSQGQGATRGYTFGSGTRLTVV.

V gene TRBV10-3 combines with J gene TRBJ1-2, with D possibly being TRBD1 (6 bases). The germline gives CDR1 ENHRY, CDR2 SYGVKD. Trimming took 7 bases from V and 0 from J, leaving 15 bases between them. This CDR3 is 15 amino acids long. The CDR3 sequence: CAINDGQIPNYGYTF. Here the CDR3 DNA reads TGTGCCATCAACGACGGACAGATCCCTAACTATGGCTACACCTTC.

The chain links TRBV29-1 to TRBJ2-3, with D possibly being TRBD2 (6 bases). The CDR3 has 12 amino acids. V was trimmed by 4 bases and J by 6 bases, leaving 11 bases between them. Germline V gives CDR1 SQVTM, CDR2 ANQGSEA. CDR3 amino acids: CSVARGPDTQYF. The CDR3 nucleotides read TGCAGCGTTGCGCGGGGCCCCGATACGCAGTATTTT.

This clone was seen once. This chain uses TRBV19 with TRBJ2-1; 12 bases are a match to TRBD2. J was trimmed by 3 bases and V by 7 bases; bases with no gene match: 16. Per germline, CDR1 LNHDA and CDR2 SQIVND (reference sequence). The CDR3 spans 19 residues. This CDR3 reads CASIGATSGGPPFYNEQFF. CDR3 DNA: TGTGCCAGTATCGGGGCTACTAGCGGGGGGCCGCCATTCTACAATGAGCAGTTCTTC.

J is TRBJ1-5 and V is TRBV11-2, with unresolved D. Per germline, CDR1 SGHAT and CDR2 FQNNGV. This CDR3 has 14 amino acids. V was pared by 3 bases and J by 6 bases, with 12 bases between. The CDR3 reads CASSLGRRRQPQHF. CDR3 in DNA: TGTGCCAGCAGCTTGGGTCGGAGACGTCAGCCCCAGCATTTT.

Written as DNA, the CDR3 is TGCGCCAGCAGCTTGGGGTTAGCGGGGGAGTTCGGCGAGCAGTACTTC. Its translation: CASSLGLAGEFGEQYF. V usage is TRBV5-1 and J usage is TRBJ2-7, with 9 bases aligning to TRBD2. Germline assignment: CDR1 SGHRS and CDR2 YFSETQ. This CDR3 is 16 amino acids long. V shed 0 bases, J shed 6 bases, and the junction held 10 bases outside the gene matches.

This chain joins TRBV15 and TRBJ2-5, with 9 bases identical to TRBD2. The J segment lost 5 bases and the V segment lost 1 base, leaving 8 bases of the junction unmatched. Germline V lookup: CDR1 LNHNV, CDR2 YYDKDF (reference sequence). This CDR3 is built from 16 residues. Here the CDR3 reads CATSRVGTSSGETQYF. CDR3 nucleotides: TGTGCCACCAGCAGAGTGGGGACTAGCTCAGGGGAGACCCAGTACTTC.

The table lists this clone with a few counts. This sequence joins TRBV5-4 and TRBJ2-3, with TRBD1 identical over 9 bases. The CDR3 is made up of 16 amino acids. CDR1 SGHNT and CDR2 YYREEE come from the germline V gene (reference sequence). Unmatched junction bases numbered 4, after V lost 2 bases and J lost 0 bases. DNA for the CDR3: TGTGCCAGCAGCTTAACAACAGGGGGCAGCACAGATACGCAGTATTTT. Its protein is CASSLTTGGSTDTQYF.

The rearrangement joins TRBV7-9 to TRBJ1-2, with D possibly TRBD1 on 6 matching bases. The CDR3 sequence is 16 residues long. Trimming left V 4 bases short and J 5 bases short, with 20 bases between. CDR1 SEHNR and CDR2 FQNEAQ come from the germline V gene (reference sequence). The DNA of the CDR3 is TGTGCCAGCAGCTCGCAACCTTTAACAGGGAGTTATGGCTACACCTTC. The encoded protein is CASSSQPLTGSYGYTF.

This sequence joins TRBV6-5 and TRBJ1-1; 8 bases agree with TRBD1. The CDR3 runs to 12 residues. V trimming: 11 bases; J trimming: 4 bases; junction bases outside the gene matches: 6. CDR1 and CDR2 (germline): MNHEY, SVGAGI. CDR3 DNA: TGTGCCTGTGGCACAGGGGGCACTGAAGCTTTCTTT. This gives the protein CACGTGGTEAFF.